A selection of T cell receptor beta chains follows, all from one sample in a study of blood T cell repertoires in COVID-19. Sequenced by immunoSEQ multiplex PCR; TCRdb stores in-frame clones only, minus some. The table shows about 180,000 clones, with about 88% occurring only once. Sequencing was carried out using peripheral blood. These receptors were obtained from a woman aged 25 to 39 with active or convalescent COVID-19. Both conserved end residues are part of each CDR3. The D gene is left open where the match is weak. Only part of the rows carry a size: once, few, many, or a class if the clone is expanded.

d_call j_call cdr3_length clone_size v_call cdr3_nt cdr3_aa
NA TRBJ1-2 13 NA TRBV28 TGTGCCAGCAGTTTGCAGGGTAACTATGGCTACACCTTC CASSLQGNYGYTF
NA TRBJ1-1 16 NA TRBV21-1 TGTGCCAGCAGCAAACCCGACAGGGATTGGATCACTGAAGCTTTCTTT CASSKPDRDWITEAFF
TRBD1 TRBJ1-1 13 NA TRBV24-1 TGTGCCACCCGGGACAGATCGGGGACTGAAGCTTTCTTT CATRDRSGTEAFF
NA TRBJ1-4 14 NA TRBV7-2 TGTGCCAGCAGCTTTATTAGAACTAATGAAAAACTGTTTTTT CASSFIRTNEKLFF
NA TRBJ2-2 13 NA TRBV6-5 TGTGCCAGTTTCAGGAGCGGCACCGGGGAGCTGTTTTTT CASFRSGTGELFF
TRBD2 TRBJ2-1 18 NA TRBV4-1 TGCGCCAGCAGCCATGGGACTAGCGGGAGGATTTCCTACAATGAGCAGTTCTTC CASSHGTSGRISYNEQFF
NA TRBJ2-1 11 NA TRBV29-1 TGCAGCGTCAACAGGGCGGTCGAGCAGTTCTTC CSVNRAVEQFF
TRBD2 TRBJ2-7 16 NA TRBV15 TGTGCCACCAGCAGAGATACGGCATCGGGGGGCTACGAGCAGTACTTC CATSRDTASGGYEQYF
TRBD1 TRBJ1-2 14 NA TRBV5-1 TGCGCCAGCAGCTTGGACAGGGGAATTAGTGGCTACACCTTC CASSLDRGISGYTF
NA TRBJ2-7 16 NA TRBV19 TGTGCCAGTAGTAGCCCGACTTCTGGGGCCCCCTACGAGCAGTACTTC CASSSPTSGAPYEQYF
TRBD2 TRBJ2-1 15 NA TRBV11-3 TGTGCCAGCAGCTTAGGACTAGCGGGAGCCGACCCGCAGTTCTTC CASSLGLAGADPQFF
TRBD2 TRBJ2-3 15 NA TRBV7-9 TGTGCCAGCAGCCCGACTAGCGGGGGGGCGGATACGCAGTATTTT CASSPTSGGADTQYF
TRBD1 TRBJ1-2 15 NA TRBV5-1 TGCGCCAGCAGCTTGAAGACAGGGCCGGGCTATGGCTACACCTTC CASSLKTGPGYGYTF
TRBD1 TRBJ2-7 15 few TRBV14 TGTGCCAGCAGCCAACTCGGACAGGGGTTACACGAGCAGTACTTC CASSQLGQGLHEQYF
NA TRBJ2-7 15 NA TRBV19 TGTGCCAGTAGCCCGGGGGGGACAGGGAGATACGAGCAGTACTTC CASSPGGTGRYEQYF
TRBD1 TRBJ2-7 15 NA TRBV11-3 TGTGCCAGCAGCTCCCGGACAGGGATATCCGGCGAGCAGTACTTC CASSSRTGISGEQYF
TRBD1 TRBJ2-1 14 NA TRBV10-3 TGTGCCATCAGGGGACAAGACAGGGGTCCGGAACAGTTCTTC CAIRGQDRGPEQFF
NA TRBJ1-6 16 NA TRBV7-9 TGTGCCAGCAGCTCGGGTCAGGGCTTTTATAATTCACCCCTCCACTTT CASSSGQGFYNSPLHF
NA TRBJ2-7 12 NA TRBV13 TGTGCCAGCAGCTTAGGTAGATCCGAGCAGTACTTC CASSLGRSEQYF
TRBD1 TRBJ1-1 16 once TRBV18 TGTGCCAGCTCACCGGGGACAGGGGTTATGAACACTGAAGCTTTCTTT CASSPGTGVMNTEAFF
TRBD2 TRBJ2-5 15 NA TRBV7-2 TGTGCCAGCAGCCCGACGCGGGGGGGCCTTGAGACCCAGTACTTC CASSPTRGGLETQYF
NA TRBJ2-3 17 NA TRBV15 TGTGCCACCAGCAGAGACCGGGGGGCCCCTATCACAGATACGCAGTATTTT CATSRDRGAPITDTQYF
NA TRBJ1-4 16 few TRBV28 TGTGCCAGCAGATCTTTACAGGGAGCAACTAATGAAAAACTGTTTTTT CASRSLQGATNEKLFF
NA TRBJ2-2 17 few TRBV19 TGTGCCAGTAGTATAAGACAGGCCCCTGCGAACACCGGGGAGCTGTTTTTT CASSIRQAPANTGELFF
NA TRBJ1-6 12 few TRBV27 TGTGCCAGCAGTCGTCCGGATTCACCCCTCCACTTT CASSRPDSPLHF
TRBD1 TRBJ1-5 15 NA TRBV2 TGTGCCAGCAGCGGACAGGGGGCGAGCAATCAGCCCCAGCATTTT CASSGQGASNQPQHF
TRBD1 TRBJ2-1 16 NA TRBV5-6 TGTGCCAGCAGCTTGGATCTGGGACAGATATACAATGAGCAGTTCTTC CASSLDLGQIYNEQFF
NA TRBJ1-1 16 NA TRBV18 TGTGCCAGCTCAGAAGGGATTCGGGGTCGGGGCACTGAAGCTTTCTTT CASSEGIRGRGTEAFF
NA TRBJ2-7 15 NA TRBV12-5 TGTGCTAGTGGTATATCAGGGGCTAGCTCCTACGAGCAGTACTTC CASGISGASSYEQYF
TRBD1 TRBJ1-1 14 NA TRBV27 TGTGCCAGCAGGACCCGGGACAGAGGTCGAGGCGCTTTCTTT CASRTRDRGRGAFF
TRBD1 TRBJ1-2 14 NA TRBV2 TGTGCCAGCACGAGGGACAGGGGTGGGGATGGCTACACCTTC CASTRDRGGDGYTF
NA TRBJ1-2 11 NA TRBV12-3/TRBV12-4 TGTGCCAGCAGTGACAGATATGGCTACACCTTC CASSDRYGYTF
TRBD1 TRBJ1-1 15 NA TRBV19 TGTGCCAGGGAGGACAGGGGAGAAGGAAACACTGAAGCTTTCTTT CAREDRGEGNTEAFF
TRBD2 TRBJ2-1 14 NA TRBV2 TGTGCCAGCAGTGAGATACTAGCGGGGAATGAGCAGTTCTTC CASSEILAGNEQFF
NA TRBJ2-5 14 once TRBV7-7 TGTGCTAGCAGTCAAACTAGTTATTCAGAGACCCAGTACTTC CASSQTSYSETQYF
NA TRBJ2-3 15 NA TRBV2 TGTGCCAGCAGTGAACAGGGATCGCGCACAGATACGCAGTATTTT CASSEQGSRTDTQYF
NA TRBJ1-1 15 NA TRBV5-1 TGCGCCAGCAGCTTGACACTAAGTCCGAACACTGAAGCTTTCTTT CASSLTLSPNTEAFF
TRBD2 TRBJ2-1 16 NA TRBV7-8 TGTGCCAGCAGCTTAGCGGTGCGGGGGGGCCCGGATGAGCAGTTCTTC CASSLAVRGGPDEQFF
NA TRBJ1-1 15 NA TRBV2 TGTGCCAGCAGCCCAAGGAAGCAGGGATACACTGAAGCTTTCTTT CASSPRKQGYTEAFF
NA TRBJ2-2 13 NA TRBV18 TGTGCCAGCTCACTAGAGAACACCGGGGAGCTGTTTTTT CASSLENTGELFF
NA TRBJ1-5 15 NA TRBV19 TGTGCCAGTAGCCCAAAAAGGGAGACGGGGCAGCCCCAGCATTTT CASSPKRETGQPQHF
NA TRBJ1-1 11 NA TRBV3-1/TRBV3-2 TGTGCCAGCAGCCAGGAGGACGCGGCTTTCTTT CASSQEDAAFF